This T cell receptor (beta chain) was observed in a study of T cells after yellow fever vaccination (dated by TCRdb to the late 2010s). Concerning the study at large: The SMART-Seq v4 Ultra Low Input RNA kit was used to prepare libraries from fractions with low cell numbers. To track T-cell clones before and after primary and booster YFV17D yellow fever vaccination, bulk TCR alpha and beta repertoires were sequenced longitudinally. Two healthy male donors, one aged 18 to 30 and one aged 30 to 40 years, were included in the cohort. Bulk PBMC replicates and cell subsets were isolated from blood drawn at multiple timepoints before and after both primary and secondary immunization.

There are 16 amino acids in the CDR3, from cysteine to phenylalanine inclusive. This entry keeps only the CDR3 DNA: 48 bases, framed from base 1. Looking up the germline V gene yields CDR1 MDHEN and CDR2 SYDVKM. V is cut back by 4 bases and J by 7 bases, with 6 bases in the junction unmatched. Broader findings and caveats from the paper: After the booster, most clones that had expanded after primary vaccination were detected again (around 97% of CD4 and 88% of CD8), suggesting broad maintenance of memory. Computational filtering was required because FACS-sorted repertoires could contain abundant contaminating clonotypes from the bulk population. A small share of clonotypes occurred in both CD4 and CD8 compartments, likely arising from convergent recombination. Because only a couple of donors were included in the study, the extent to which the findings can be generalized is limited. The secondary T-cell response was found to be weaker but faster than the primary response, with a peak reached on day 5 rather than on day 15.

What the treatment or condition label conveys for this sample: live attenuated yellow fever vaccine strain. PBMCs were isolated from peripheral blood using a standard Ficoll-Paque protocol. CD4 and CD8 T-cell fractions were isolated with Dynabeads CD4 and CD8 positive selection kits. TriZol was used to extract RNA from bulk PBMCs, CD4 and CD8 fractions, and dextramer-positive and dextramer-negative fractions. This clonotype was detected many times. No antigen is known for it. Base-call qualities are not available, and no considerably larger clone is one nucleotide away. TCR cDNA was made using 5'RACE template switching, a step that added a universal primer site and unique molecular identifiers. cDNA synthesis was primed from both the TCR alpha and TCR beta constant segments. Two PCR steps were used to amplify libraries, with sample barcodes and sequencing adapters being added in the second step. Sequencing of libraries was done on Illumina HiSeq 2500 (2x100 bp) or NovaSeq (2x150 bp). The paper's processing steps were these. MIGEC was used to demultiplex reads and collapse the reads into UMI consensus sequences, and MiXCR was used for V(D)J alignment. Vaccine-responding clonotypes were identified with edgeR using replicate PBMC samples, with FDR below 0.01 and a log2 fold change above 5 up to day 15 being required. Each bulk clonotype received a CD4 or CD8 identity based on whether the sequenced CD4 or CD8 repertoire contained that clonotype at higher abundance. TCRdb took the public reads, trimmed them with fastp at Q25, ran MiXCR for clone calling and kept in-frame beta chains. Each CDR3 protein appears once, grouped with its most common genes and DNA. Here the V and J calls rest on TCRdb's processing, not on the authors' analysis. In all, the sample holds 110,000 to 150,000 distinct CDR3 sequences, and just over 6.5% of those were seen once. The top ten constitute 0.5% to 0.65% of the sample.

This specimen consisted of CD4+ T cells sorted from PBMCs, obtained 10 days after the yellow fever booster vaccination. This TCR derives from a man aged 25-45 years who received the YFV17D yellow fever vaccine. The V gene is TRBV28 and the J gene is TRBJ2-1, with 14 central nucleotides matching TRBD2. The CDR3 reads as follows: CASSSVRTSGRNEQFF. The DNA sequence is given as TGTGCCAGCAGTTCAGTTAGGACTAGCGGGAGGAATGAGCAGTTCTTC.